The 32 T cell receptor beta chains presented below share a single source sample, sequenced in a study of OX40 agonist ivuxolimab in advanced cancers. TCRdb keeps only in-frame clones here, not all; method: immunoSEQ multiplex PCR. The table has 45,000 to 55,000 clones, 85% seen once. Material: CD4+ or CD8+ T cells sorted from blood, obtained in a trial of the OX40 agonist ivuxolimab. These receptors came from an adult with an advanced solid tumor such as melanoma, head and neck, liver or kidney cancer.

J is TRBJ1-5 and V is TRBV7-8; 9 bases match TRBD1. CDR1 is SGHVS, CDR2 FQNEAQ, per germline. J lost 3 bases, V lost 3 bases, and 6 bases had no gene match. CDR3 length: 16 amino acids. In nucleotides, the CDR3 is TGTGCCAGCAGCTTCGGGACAGGGTACCTCAATCAGCCCCAGCATTTT. Translation: CASSFGTGYLNQPQHF.

This chain joins TRBV7-2 and TRBJ2-1, with 11 bases identical to TRBD2. The CDR3 has 15 residues. Germline V lookup: CDR1 SGHTA, CDR2 FQGNSA. J gave up 10 bases and V 1 base, and 6 bases lay outside the gene matches. The CDR3 sequence: CASSLVTSGIGEQFF. CDR3 nucleotide sequence: TGTGCCAGCAGCTTAGTGACTAGCGGGATAGGGGAGCAGTTCTTC.

The chain employs TRBV5-1 and TRBJ2-1; a possible D gene is TRBD2 (6 bases). The CDR3 is made up of 14 amino acids. Between the trimmed V and J ends, which lost 2 bases and 8 bases, there was a span of 14 bases. Germline V lookup: CDR1 SGHRS, CDR2 YFSETQ. CDR3 loop: CASSLSGQGDEQFF. CDR3 DNA sequence: TGCGCCAGCAGCTTAAGCGGGCAGGGCGATGAGCAGTTCTTC. The full variable domain, its missing parts supplied by reference TRBV5-1 and TRBJ2-1, is KAGVTQTPRYLIKTRGQQVTLSCSPISGHRSVSWYQQTPGQGLQFLFEYFSETQRNKGNFPGRFSGRQFSNSRSEMNVSTLELGDSALYLCASSLSGQGDEQFFGPGTRLTVL.

Notes on this clone: In the same sample, other DNA sequences code for this CDR3. The rearrangement links TRBV18 to TRBJ2-3, with D hard to call. CDR1 KGHSH and CDR2 LQKENI come from the germline V gene. CDR3 size: 13 residues. V lost 3 bases and J 3 bases, leaving 7 bases between the germline ends. CDR3 protein: CASSPRRTDTQYF. Here the CDR3 DNA reads TGTGCCAGCTCACCCCGGAGAACAGATACGCAGTATTTT.

The chain is built from TRBV15 and TRBJ2-3, with D unresolved. The germline V and J ends were trimmed by 2 bases and 5 bases, with 8 bases remaining between them. This CDR3 is 13 amino acids long. Germline V gives CDR1 LNHNV, CDR2 YYDKDF (reference sequence). The CDR3: CATSRSAQDTQYF. The CDR3 nucleotides are TGTGCCACCAGCAGATCGGCGCAAGATACGCAGTATTTT.

The chain is built from TRBV28 and TRBJ1-4, with a possible D match to TRBD1 (6 bases). The germline V and J ends were trimmed by 0 bases and 3 bases, with 11 bases remaining between them. From germline, CDR1 is MDHEN and CDR2 SYDVKM. The CDR3 is 16 residues long. This CDR3 reads CASSLWGEGANEKLFF. CDR3 coding DNA: TGTGCCAGCAGTTTATGGGGTGAGGGGGCTAATGAAAAACTGTTTTTT. The complete variable domain, with remaining parts taken from reference TRBV28 and TRBJ1-4, reads DVKVTQSSRYLVKRTGEKVFLECVQDMDHENMFWYRQDPGLGLRLIYFSYDVKMKEKGDIPEGYSVSREKKERFSLILESASTNQTSMYLCASSLWGEGANEKLFFGSGTQLSVL.

This clone was observed a handful of times. The gene calls are TRBV2 and TRBJ2-2; perhaps D is TRBD1 or TRBD2 (6 bases each). This CDR3 region has 15 residues. Germline values: CDR1 SNHLY, CDR2 FYNNEI. V was shortened by 6 bases and J by 3 bases, with 14 bases between the two germline ends. The CDR3 nucleotides are TGTGCCAGCAGGAGGGGGACTGAGTACACCGGGGAGCTGTTTTTT. Amino acids: CASRRGTEYTGELFF. Full variable domain (outside the CDR3, taken from reference TRBV2 and TRBJ2-2): EPEVTQTPSHQVTQMGQEVILRCVPISNHLYFYWYRQILGQKVEFLVSFYNNEISEKSEIFDDQFSVERPDGSNFTLKIRSTKLEDSAMYFCASRRGTEYTGELFFGEGSRLTVL.

The chain recombines TRBV5-1 with TRBJ2-3; a weak D match, TRBD2 (6 bases). The CDR3 is 15 amino acids. Trimming shortened V by 4 bases and J by 4 bases, and 16 bases separated the two germline ends. In germline, CDR1 is SGHRS, CDR2 YFSETQ. The CDR3 is CASSVGGSTSDTQYF. Here the CDR3 DNA reads TGCGCCAGCAGCGTCGGGGGATCCACCTCAGATACGCAGTATTTT.

The chain links TRBV11-2 to TRBJ1-4; unclear D gene. The CDR3 is 15 amino acids. V lost 2 bases and J 3 bases, leaving 10 bases between the germline ends. The germline V gene encodes CDR1 SGHAT and CDR2 FQNNGV. For the CDR3, the DNA is TGTGCCAGCAGCTTAAGCCCTACGTCTAATGAAAAACTGTTTTTT. This translates into CASSLSPTSNEKLFF. The entire variable domain, with the rest obtained from reference TRBV11-2 and TRBJ1-4, is as follows: EAGVAQSPRYKIIEKRQSVAFWCNPISGHATLYWYQQILGQGPKLLIQFQNNGVVDDSQLPKDRFSAERLKGVDSTLKIQPAKLEDSAVYLCASSLSPTSNEKLFFGSGTQLSVL.

V and J are TRBV18 and TRBJ2-7; 7 nucleotides match TRBD1. Germline CDR1 is KGHSH and CDR2 is LQKENI. The CDR3 consists of 15 residues. Trimming removed 2 bases from V and 5 bases from J; junction bases left unmatched: 9. CDR3 amino acids: CASSPRQGNTHEQYF. Written as DNA, the CDR3 is TGTGCCAGCTCACCAAGACAGGGTAACACACACGAGCAGTACTTC.

The gene calls are TRBV7-2 and TRBJ2-7, with D hard to call. V gave up 1 base and J gave up 2 bases, with 9 bases separating them. There are 14 residues in the CDR3. Germline V gives CDR1 SGHTA, CDR2 FQGNSA. CDR3 in amino acids: CASSLDRYTYEQYF. The CDR3 DNA is TGTGCCAGCAGCTTAGACAGATATACCTACGAGCAGTACTTC. The full variable domain, in which reference TRBV7-2 and TRBJ2-7 provide the parts outside the CDR3, is GAGVSQSPSNKVTEKGKDVELRCDPISGHTALYWYRQSLGQGLEFLIYFQGNSAPDKSGLPSDRFSAERTGGSVSTLTIQRTQQEDSAVYLCASSLDRYTYEQYFGPGTRLTVT.

This clone was picked up one time. This sequence joins TRBV18 and TRBJ1-5; tentative D call: TRBD1 (5 bases). CDR1 is KGHSH and CDR2 is LQKENI in the germline V gene. The length of the CDR3 is 14 residues. Between the trimmed V and J ends, which lost 2 bases and 2 bases, there was a span of 7 bases. The CDR3 loop reads CASSPSGGNQPQHF. As DNA, the CDR3 is TGTGCCAGCTCACCATCGGGGGGCAATCAGCCCCAGCATTTT.

The chain employs TRBV18 and TRBJ2-1, with D uncertain. This CDR3 region has 12 residues. V shed 3 bases and J shed 8 bases, with 8 bases lying between them. Germline CDR1 is KGHSH and CDR2 is LQKENI. The CDR3, as DNA: TGTGCCAGCTCACCGACAATGGATGAGCAGTTCTTC. The encoded protein is CASSPTMDEQFF.

The rearrangement links TRBV4-1 to TRBJ2-4, with 15 bases identical to TRBD2. CDR1 and CDR2 from the germline V gene are MGHRA and YSYEKL. The CDR3 contains 18 residues. V dropped 4 bases and J dropped 2; count of bases not matched to a gene: 6. In DNA, the CDR3 is TGCGCCAGCAGCCTCGGACTAGCGGGAGGGCGCCCCAAAAACATTCAGTACTTC. Amino acid sequence: CASSLGLAGGRPKNIQYF.

The V and J genes are TRBV30 and TRBJ1-5; D uncertain. Germline CDR1 reads GTSNPN; CDR2 reads SVGIG (reference sequence). V lost 7 bases and J 0 bases, leaving 7 bases between the germline ends. The CDR3 extends over 12 amino acids. CDR3 region: CASGDSNQPQHF. DNA of the CDR3: TGTGCCTCCGGGGATAGCAATCAGCCCCAGCATTTT.

This chain connects TRBV7-3 to TRBJ2-3, with 9 bases aligning to TRBD2. With 2 bases clipped from V and 5 bases from J, the junction kept 2 bases outside the gene matches. The CDR3 is 14 amino acids. Germline V CDR1 and CDR2: SGHTA, FQGTGA. The CDR3, as DNA: TGTGCCAGCAGCTTAGCACTAGCGGGAGATACGCAGTATTTT. It codes for CASSLALAGDTQYF.

In its sample, this clone was seen once. This chain links TRBV5-1 with TRBJ2-7, with 9 bases fitting TRBD2. This CDR3 has 15 amino acids. Germline trimming cut 0 bases from V and 5 bases from J; bases unmatched to any gene: 6. From germline, CDR1 is SGHRS and CDR2 YFSETQ. CDR3 nucleotide sequence: TGCGCCAGCAGCTTGGTCATTAGCGGGAGAAACGAGCAGTACTTC. This codes for CASSLVISGRNEQYF.

The CDR3 here is CASTLQAGGGYNEQFF. As DNA, the CDR3 is TGTGCCAGCACCCTCCAAGCGGGAGGCGGATACAATGAGCAGTTCTTC. This chain connects TRBV7-2 to TRBJ2-1, with 9 bases identical to TRBD2. Germline CDR1 SGHTA, CDR2 FQGNSA. The trim removed 7 bases at V and 4 bases at J, leaving 11 bases unmatched. The CDR3 sequence is 16 residues long.

The J gene is TRBJ1-6, the V gene TRBV6-1; D gene unclear. CDR3 length: 13 amino acids. V lost 6 bases and J lost 7, with 10 bases in between. Germline V lookup: CDR1 MNHNS, CDR2 SASEGT. The CDR3: CASSKDENSPLHF. CDR3 DNA: TGTGCCAGCAGCAAGGATGAGAATTCACCCCTCCACTTT.

A single count supports this clone. The chain couples TRBV7-6 to TRBJ2-1; 9 bases agree with TRBD2. CDR1 and CDR2 (germline): SGHVS, FNYEAQ. The V and J ends lost 5 bases and 4 bases, in that order; junction bases with no gene match: 9. This CDR3 contains 16 residues. The CDR3 spells CASSAAGGSGYNEQFF. The DNA for the CDR3 is TGTGCCAGCAGCGCGGCGGGAGGGTCGGGATACAATGAGCAGTTCTTC.

This sequence joins TRBV19 and TRBJ1-1, with D uncertain. V gave up 2 bases and J gave up 1 base, with 5 bases separating them. Per germline, CDR1 LNHDA and CDR2 SQIVND (reference sequence). The CDR3 loop spans 13 amino acids. The CDR3 coding sequence is TGTGCCAGTAGTATAAGGCAGAACACTGAAGCTTTCTTT. Translated: CASSIRQNTEAFF.

The V gene is TRBV18, the J gene TRBJ2-7; D is uncertain. The CDR3 has 15 amino acids. The germline gives CDR1 KGHSH, CDR2 LQKENI. Trimming removed 5 bases from V and 5 bases from J, with 19 bases in between. The CDR3 protein is CASSSSLSVVHEQYF. The CDR3 DNA is TGTGCCAGCTCAAGTTCTCTCTCAGTTGTCCACGAGCAGTACTTC. Together with reference TRBV18 and TRBJ2-7, the CDR3 gives the full variable domain: NAGVMQNPRHLVRRRGQEARLRCSPMKGHSHVYWYRQLPEEGLKFMVYLQKENIIDESGMPKERFSAEFPKEGPSILRIQQVVRGDSAAYFCASSSSLSVVHEQYFGPGTRLTVT.

In this sample, this clone turned up a few times. The chain couples TRBV5-1 to TRBJ2-7; the match to TRBD1 covers 10 bases. Trimming removed 1 base from V and 4 bases from J; junction bases left unmatched: 14. The CDR3 extends over 18 amino acids. The germline V gene has CDR1 SGHRS and CDR2 YFSETQ. The DNA for the CDR3 is TGCGCCAGCAGCTTGTGGTCCCCCGGGACAGGGGCGAGGTACGAGCAGTACTTC. Translation gives CASSLWSPGTGARYEQYF. The full variable domain, rest sourced from reference TRBV5-1 and TRBJ2-7, is KAGVTQTPRYLIKTRGQQVTLSCSPISGHRSVSWYQQTPGQGLQFLFEYFSETQRNKGNFPGRFSGRQFSNSRSEMNVSTLELGDSALYLCASSLWSPGTGARYEQYFGPGTRLTVT.

The chain couples TRBV23-1 to TRBJ1-2; D might be TRBD1 (6 bases). TRBV23-1 is an ORF, and what it does is uncertain. V gave up 3 bases and J gave up 2 bases, with 13 bases separating them. CDR3 size: 15 residues. The CDR3 DNA reads as TGCGCCAGCAGTCATCAGGACAGACAAAACTATGGCTACACCTTC. Translated: CASSHQDRQNYGYTF.

The V and J genes are TRBV5-6 and TRBJ2-2; 12 nucleotides agree with TRBD2. Trimming removed 3 bases from V and 7 bases from J; junction bases left unmatched: 4. CDR3 length equals 15 residues. Germline V gene data show CDR1 as SGHDT and CDR2 as YYEEEE. The CDR3 spells CASSSSGREYGELFF. In DNA form, the CDR3 reads TGTGCCAGCAGCTCTAGCGGGAGGGAGTACGGGGAGCTGTTTTTT.

This clone was found once. The CDR3 nucleotides read TGTGCCAGCAGCGAGGGACGGCGCTCTGGGGCCAACGTCCTGACTTTC. Protein sequence: CASSEGRRSGANVLTF. The chain recombines TRBV27 with TRBJ2-6, with D perhaps matching TRBD1 or TRBD2 (5 bases each). Per germline, CDR1 MNHEY and CDR2 SMNVEV (reference sequence). Trimming cost V 6 bases and J 0 bases, with 12 bases left between them. CDR3 size: 16 residues.

The V gene is TRBV28, the J gene TRBJ1-2; a weak D match, TRBD1 (5 bases). The CDR3 covers 14 residues. In germline, CDR1 is MDHEN, CDR2 SYDVKM. Trimming removed 8 bases from V and 1 base from J, with 14 bases in between. CDR3 amino acids: CASRVAGGNYGYTF. The CDR3 DNA is TGTGCCAGCCGGGTGGCCGGGGGTAACTATGGCTACACCTTC.

The rearrangement joins TRBV2 to TRBJ2-7; TRBD1 or TRBD2 may be the D gene (6 bases each). CDR3 length: 12 residues. With 5 bases removed from V and 7 bases from J, the gap between germline ends came to 12 bases. Looked up from germline, CDR1 is SNHLY and CDR2 is FYNNEI. CDR3 bases: TGTGCCAGCAGTATTACAGGGAGGGAGCAGTACTTC. This encodes CASSITGREQYF.

The V gene is TRBV7-9, the J gene TRBJ1-4, with D perhaps matching TRBD1 (5 bases). This CDR3 has 15 amino acids. Per germline, CDR1 SEHNR and CDR2 FQNEAQ (reference sequence). Deletions cut 1 base from V and 6 bases from J, with 12 bases between. This chain's CDR3 is CASSLVSGRDEKLFF. The CDR3 DNA reads TGTGCCAGCAGCTTAGTTTCGGGCAGGGATGAAAAACTGTTTTTT.

The chain is built from TRBV5-6 and TRBJ2-7; TRBD2 matches at 10 bases. CDR3 length: 15 amino acids. Looked up from germline, CDR1 is SGHDT and CDR2 is YYEEEE. With 4 bases clipped from V and 5 bases from J, the junction kept 9 bases outside the gene matches. The CDR3 coding sequence is TGTGCCAGCAGCGCCCCTAGCGGGAGAACCGACGAGCAGTACTTC. Protein product: CASSAPSGRTDEQYF.

V is TRBV12-5 and J is TRBJ2-1, with 8 bases matching TRBD1. J was trimmed by 4 bases and V by 5 bases; bases with no gene match: 10. This CDR3 comprises 16 residues. Germline V gene lookup returns CDR1 LGHNT and CDR2 FRNRAP. The DNA of the CDR3 is TGTGCTAGTGGTCAGGGGGCGTTAGGGCCATACAATGAGCAGTTCTTC. This translates into CASGQGALGPYNEQFF. The whole variable domain, remainder taken from reference TRBV12-5 and TRBJ2-1, is DARVTQTPRHKVTEMGQEVTMRCQPILGHNTVFWYRQTMMQGLELLAYFRNRAPLDDSGMPKDRFSAEMPDATLATLKIQPSEPRDSAVYFCASGQGALGPYNEQFFGPGTRLTVL.

The chain links TRBV6-1 to TRBJ1-5; the match to TRBD1 covers 11 bases. The CDR3 totals 18 residues. The germline CDR1 and CDR2 sequences are MNHNS and SASEGT. V lost 2 bases and J lost 0; bases outside the gene matches: 6. Here the CDR3 reads CASSERTGGGISNQPQHF. Here the CDR3 DNA reads TGTGCCAGCAGTGAACGGACAGGGGGCGGGATTAGCAATCAGCCCCAGCATTTT.